What follows are 25 T cell receptor beta chains derived from one specimen sequenced in a study of blood T cells in healthy people across ages. A sample-barcoded 5' primer and a J-beta primer mix were used in a second PCR of about 6 to 12 cycles. MiXCR, applied by TCRdb to the 5' RACE reads, yields one record per CDR3 protein. The sample includes about 800,000 distinct CDR3 sequences, 20% to 25% seen only once; the top ten take under 4.5%. These same records also appear under a second study, on T cells of mothers and their children.

Sequencing was performed on blood. The receptors originated from a boy under 18 in good health.

V usage is TRBV7-2 and J usage is TRBJ1-1, with TRBD1 matching over 8 bases. V lost 8 bases to trimming and J lost 1 base; unmatched junction nucleotides: 3. The CDR3 sequence is 13 residues long. Germline CDR1 and CDR2: SGHTA and FQGNSA. The CDR3 DNA sequence: TGTGCCAGCTTCGGGACAGGGAACACTGAAGCTTTCTTT. Protein sequence: CASFGTGNTEAFF.

The table lists this clonotype with a few counts. The chain links TRBV7-2 to TRBJ1-4; no firm D call. V lost 1 base and J lost 4, with 10 bases in between. Germline loops: CDR1 SGHTA, CDR2 FQGNSA. The length of the CDR3 is 15 residues. This CDR3 reads CASSLGCSLNEKLFF. CDR3 DNA: TGTGCCAGCAGCTTAGGTTGCAGCCTTAATGAAAAACTGTTTTTT.

The genes are TRBV28 and TRBJ2-5; D may correspond to TRBD1 or TRBD2 (5 bases each). TRBJ2-7 explains the end of the DNA better; the J call may be wrong. The germline V gene has CDR1 MDHEN and CDR2 SYDVKM. This CDR3 region has 15 residues. CDR3: CASSPTGTSAYEQYF. CDR3 in DNA: TGTGCCAGCAGCCCGACCGGGACCTCCGCCTACGAGCAGTACTTC.

This clonotype was observed once. The V and J genes are TRBV7-2 and TRBJ1-1; D might be TRBD1 (5 bases). The CDR3 covers 13 residues. Germline V gene data show CDR1 as SGHTA and CDR2 as FQGNSA. V was clipped by 3 bases and J by 7 bases, with 12 bases between them. In nucleotides, the CDR3 is TGTGCCAGCAGCTTGTTGGCGCAGGGTGAAGCTTTCTTT. Its protein is CASSLLAQGEAFF.

This chain joins TRBV5-6 and TRBJ2-3; D is unclear. The CDR3 contains 13 residues. The germline V gene encodes CDR1 SGHDT and CDR2 YYEEEE. V gave up 7 bases and J gave up 1 base, with 10 bases separating them. CDR3 amino acids: CASGDFRTDTQYF. CDR3 DNA: TGTGCCAGCGGTGACTTTCGCACAGATACGCAGTATTTT.

This clonotype occurred once. The V and J genes are TRBV20-1 and TRBJ2-7; D is uncertain. Trimming took 0 bases from V and 6 from J, leaving 15 bases between them. From germline, CDR1 is DFQATT and CDR2 SNEGSKA (reference sequence). The CDR3 is 14 amino acids. CDR3 residues: CSARDRFLKREQYF. The CDR3 DNA reads as TGCAGTGCTAGAGACCGGTTCCTCAAGCGCGAGCAGTACTTC.

This clonotype occurred a few times. The genes are TRBV15 and TRBJ1-2; a possible D gene is TRBD1 (5 bases). The V gene lost 0 bases and the J gene lost 4 bases, with 9 bases spanning the gap. Germline V CDR1 and CDR2: LNHNV, YYDKDF (reference sequence). This CDR3 is 14 amino acids long. The CDR3 sequence: CATSREEGSYGYTF. CDR3 DNA: TGTGCCACCAGCAGAGAAGAGGGGAGCTATGGCTACACCTTC. The full variable domain, completed using reference TRBV15 and TRBJ1-2, is DAMVIQNPRYQVTQFGKPVTLSCSQTLNHNVMYWYQQKSSQAPKLLFHYYDKDFNNEADTPDNFQSRRPNTSFCFLDIRSPGLGDTAMYLCATSREEGSYGYTFGSGTRLTVV.

The chain links TRBV6-2 or TRBV6-3 to TRBJ1-1; 8 nucleotides agree with TRBD1. CDR3 length: 16 residues. Germline V lookup: CDR1 MNHEY, CDR2 SVGEGT. V lost 0 bases to trimming and J lost 0 bases; unmatched junction nucleotides: 3. The CDR3 sequence: CASSYSQGAMNTEAFF. The CDR3 region has the DNA TGTGCCAGCAGTTACTCTCAGGGGGCGATGAACACTGAAGCTTTCTTT.

This clonotype turned up a few times. The CDR3 DNA sequence: TGTGCCAGCAGCCCCCAACCGCTCCCTGGGGCCAACGTCCTGACTTTC. This translates into CASSPQPLPGANVLTF. The rearrangement joins TRBV7-9 to TRBJ2-6; no clear D gene. Germline assignment: CDR1 SEHNR and CDR2 FQNEAQ (reference sequence). There are 16 residues in the CDR3. V was shortened by 5 bases and J by 2 bases, with 13 bases between the two germline ends.

The chain carries TRBV7-9 and TRBJ2-7, with no clear D. The CDR3 covers 13 residues. Germline CDR1 SEHNR, CDR2 FQNEAQ (reference sequence). V gave up 5 bases and J gave up 6 bases, with 14 bases separating them. The CDR3 region is CASSPRNGREQYF. In DNA, the CDR3 is TGTGCCAGCAGCCCGCGGAATGGGCGCGAGCAGTACTTC.

The CDR3 DNA is TGTGCCGTTTCTCTCGGGACAGGGGCGGCCGAGCAGTACTTC. It codes for CAVSLGTGAAEQYF. This chain uses TRBV10-3 with TRBJ2-7; TRBD1 aligns across 10 bases. Germline trimming cut 11 bases from V and 6 bases from J; bases unmatched to any gene: 13. The CDR3 is 14 amino acids. The germline V gene encodes CDR1 ENHRY and CDR2 SYGVKD.

This clonotype showed up just a few times. This sequence joins TRBV12-3 or TRBV12-4 and TRBJ2-6; D might be TRBD2 (7 bases). CDR3 length equals 20 residues. V gave up 2 bases and J gave up 0 bases, with 20 bases separating them. CDR3 protein: CASSLKLGGPFSSGANVLTF. In nucleotides, the CDR3 is TGTGCCAGCAGTTTAAAATTGGGGGGGCCTTTTAGCTCTGGGGCCAACGTCCTGACTTTC.

This clonotype was recorded a few times. The CDR3 bases are TGTGCCAGCAGTCCCTATCTAGCGGGAATATACAATGAGCAGTTCTTC. Amino acid sequence: CASSPYLAGIYNEQFF. The chain is built from TRBV27 and TRBJ2-1, with 9 bases identical to TRBD2. The germline gives CDR1 MNHEY, CDR2 SMNVEV (reference sequence). Trimming cost V 5 bases and J 4 bases; bases outside gene matches: 9. The CDR3 spans 16 residues.

The genes are TRBV7-2 and TRBJ2-3, with TRBD1 matching over 7 bases. Germline loops: CDR1 SGHTA, CDR2 FQGNSA. CDR3 size: 15 residues. Trimming removed 4 bases from V and 4 bases from J; junction bases left unmatched: 8. CDR3 in DNA: TGTGCCAGCAGCTCTGGACAGGCCCCGGCAGATACGCAGTATTTT. It codes for CASSSGQAPADTQYF.

This clonotype has more than one count but fewer than ten. The chain carries TRBV12-3 or TRBV12-4 and TRBJ2-5, with unresolved D. Near its end, the DNA agrees better with TRBJ2-7, so the J call may be wrong. There are 14 residues in the CDR3. The CDR3 sequence is CASSTDDNSYEQYF. DNA for the CDR3: TGTGCCAGCAGTACTGACGACAACTCCTACGAGCAGTACTTC.

The DNA of the CDR3 is TGCGCCAGTTCGGCGGGGGCCACAGATACGCAGTATTTT. As protein: CASSAGATDTQYF. This chain joins TRBV4-3 and TRBJ2-3, with a possible D match to TRBD2 (7 bases). The germline gives CDR1 LGHNA, CDR2 YSLEER. CDR3 length: 13 residues. The V end was cut by 9 bases, the J end by 2 bases, with 12 bases between.

In DNA, the CDR3 is TGCAGCACAGAAGCGGACAGGGTATTCGGCTACACCTTC. Translating it yields CSTEADRVFGYTF. V usage is TRBV29-1 and J usage is TRBJ1-2, with TRBD1 matching 8 bases. The germline V gene encodes CDR1 SQVTM and CDR2 ANQGSEA. Unmatched junction bases numbered 13, after V lost 8 bases and J lost 8 bases. This CDR3 spans 13 amino acids.

The chain uses TRBV5-1 and TRBJ2-5; D ambiguous. The CDR3 has 15 residues. The germline V and J ends were trimmed by 0 bases and 4 bases, with 13 bases remaining between them. Germline CDR1 is SGHRS and CDR2 is YFSETQ. The CDR3 DNA reads as TGCGCCAGCAGCTTGGGGACCGCAGGCGGAGAGACCCAGTACTTC. Encoded protein: CASSLGTAGGETQYF.

This clonotype was counted a few times. The chain recombines TRBV7-3 with TRBJ2-6, with unresolved D. CDR3 length: 16 amino acids. CDR1 is SGHTA and CDR2 is FQGTGA in the germline V gene. V was clipped by 1 base and J by 1 base, with 8 bases between them. The CDR3 protein is CASSLNVLSGANVLTF. The CDR3 DNA follows: TGTGCCAGCAGCTTAAATGTGCTGTCTGGGGCCAACGTCCTGACTTTC.

This clonotype has at least ten counts. V gene TRBV12-3 or TRBV12-4 combines with J gene TRBJ1-1; TRBD1 aligns across 7 bases. With V trimmed by 3 bases and J by 0 bases, 1 base remained unmatched. This CDR3 is built from 14 residues. The chain's CDR3 is CASSLTGLNTEAFF. DNA for the CDR3: TGTGCCAGCAGTTTGACAGGGTTGAACACTGAAGCTTTCTTT.

The V and J genes are TRBV4-2 and TRBJ2-3, with 7 bases matching TRBD2. V was pared by 1 base and J by 1 base, with 8 bases of the junction left unmatched. The CDR3 is 17 residues long. CDR1 and CDR2 (germline): LGHNA, YNFKEQ. The CDR3 DNA is TGTGCCAGCAGCCAAGGGGAGGGGCCCCCAGGCACAGATACGCAGTATTTT. It is translated as CASSQGEGPPGTDTQYF.

The gene calls are TRBV5-1 and TRBJ2-1; D remains unclear. Matching the DNA end better, TRBJ2-5 makes the J call doubtful. CDR1 is SGHRS, CDR2 YFSETQ, per germline. The CDR3 extends over 15 amino acids. The CDR3, as DNA: TGCGCCAGCAGCTTGGGGGCAGGCGATGTAGAGACCCAGTACTTC. Residues: CASSLGAGDVETQYF.

V gene TRBV19 combines with J gene TRBJ2-7; TRBD1 aligns across 10 bases. CDR3 length: 18 residues. Germline V CDR1 and CDR2: LNHDA, SQIVND (reference sequence). With 0 bases clipped from V and 3 bases from J, the junction kept 11 bases outside the gene matches. CDR3 bases: TGTGCCAGTAGTATAGAAATTGCGGGACAGGGGAAGATCTACGAGCAGTACTTC. Its translation: CASSIEIAGQGKIYEQYF.

This clonotype was seen a few times. The chain joins TRBV7-2 to TRBJ1-2, with 8 bases fitting TRBD1. The CDR3 loop spans 13 amino acids. The V gene's germline CDR1 is SGHTA and CDR2 FQGNSA. J was trimmed by 8 bases and V by 3 bases; bases with no gene match: 5. The CDR3 is CASSLRQGLGYTF. The CDR3, as DNA: TGTGCCAGCAGCTTGCGACAGGGGCTCGGCTACACCTTC.

The table lists this clonotype with many counts. V gene TRBV27 combines with J gene TRBJ1-1, with TRBD1 as a possible D gene (5 bases). This CDR3 has 13 amino acids. The germline V gene has CDR1 MNHEY and CDR2 SMNVEV (reference sequence). The ends were cut back, 2 bases at V and 5 bases at J, with 9 bases in the middle. CDR3 sequence: CASSLGGGTEAFF. The CDR3 coding sequence is TGTGCCAGCAGTTTAGGTGGGGGGACTGAAGCTTTCTTT.